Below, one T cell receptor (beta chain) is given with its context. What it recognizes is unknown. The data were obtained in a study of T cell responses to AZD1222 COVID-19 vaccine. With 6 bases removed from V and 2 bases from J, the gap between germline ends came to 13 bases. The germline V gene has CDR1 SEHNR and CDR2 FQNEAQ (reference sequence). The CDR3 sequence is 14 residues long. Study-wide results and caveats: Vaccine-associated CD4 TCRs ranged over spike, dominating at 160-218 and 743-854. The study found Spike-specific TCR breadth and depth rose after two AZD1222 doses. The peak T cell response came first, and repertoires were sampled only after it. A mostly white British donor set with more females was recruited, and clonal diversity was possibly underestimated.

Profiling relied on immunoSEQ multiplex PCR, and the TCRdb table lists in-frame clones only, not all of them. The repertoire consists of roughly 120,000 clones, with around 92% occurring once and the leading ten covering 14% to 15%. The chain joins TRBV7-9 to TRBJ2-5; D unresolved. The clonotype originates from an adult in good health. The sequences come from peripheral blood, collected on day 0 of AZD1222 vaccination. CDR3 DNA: TGTGCCAGCAGTACCTCAGGCGTGCAAGAGACCCAGTACTTC. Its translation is CASSTSGVQETQYF.